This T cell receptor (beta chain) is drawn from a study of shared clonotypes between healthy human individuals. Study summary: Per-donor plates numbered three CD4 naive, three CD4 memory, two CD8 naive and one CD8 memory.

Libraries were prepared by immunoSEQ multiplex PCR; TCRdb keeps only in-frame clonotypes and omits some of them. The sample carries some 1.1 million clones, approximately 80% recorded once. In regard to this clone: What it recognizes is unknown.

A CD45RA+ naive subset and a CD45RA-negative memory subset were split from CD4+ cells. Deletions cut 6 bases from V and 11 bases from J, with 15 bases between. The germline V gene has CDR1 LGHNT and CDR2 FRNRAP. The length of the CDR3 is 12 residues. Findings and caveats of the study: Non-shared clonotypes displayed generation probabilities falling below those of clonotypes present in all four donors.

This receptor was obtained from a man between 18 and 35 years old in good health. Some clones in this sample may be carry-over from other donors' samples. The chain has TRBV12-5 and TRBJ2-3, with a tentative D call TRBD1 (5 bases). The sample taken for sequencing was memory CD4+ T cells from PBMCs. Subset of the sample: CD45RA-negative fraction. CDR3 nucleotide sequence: TGTGCTAGTGGCTGGGGCCAGGGCATGCAGTATTTT. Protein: CASGWGQGMQYF.